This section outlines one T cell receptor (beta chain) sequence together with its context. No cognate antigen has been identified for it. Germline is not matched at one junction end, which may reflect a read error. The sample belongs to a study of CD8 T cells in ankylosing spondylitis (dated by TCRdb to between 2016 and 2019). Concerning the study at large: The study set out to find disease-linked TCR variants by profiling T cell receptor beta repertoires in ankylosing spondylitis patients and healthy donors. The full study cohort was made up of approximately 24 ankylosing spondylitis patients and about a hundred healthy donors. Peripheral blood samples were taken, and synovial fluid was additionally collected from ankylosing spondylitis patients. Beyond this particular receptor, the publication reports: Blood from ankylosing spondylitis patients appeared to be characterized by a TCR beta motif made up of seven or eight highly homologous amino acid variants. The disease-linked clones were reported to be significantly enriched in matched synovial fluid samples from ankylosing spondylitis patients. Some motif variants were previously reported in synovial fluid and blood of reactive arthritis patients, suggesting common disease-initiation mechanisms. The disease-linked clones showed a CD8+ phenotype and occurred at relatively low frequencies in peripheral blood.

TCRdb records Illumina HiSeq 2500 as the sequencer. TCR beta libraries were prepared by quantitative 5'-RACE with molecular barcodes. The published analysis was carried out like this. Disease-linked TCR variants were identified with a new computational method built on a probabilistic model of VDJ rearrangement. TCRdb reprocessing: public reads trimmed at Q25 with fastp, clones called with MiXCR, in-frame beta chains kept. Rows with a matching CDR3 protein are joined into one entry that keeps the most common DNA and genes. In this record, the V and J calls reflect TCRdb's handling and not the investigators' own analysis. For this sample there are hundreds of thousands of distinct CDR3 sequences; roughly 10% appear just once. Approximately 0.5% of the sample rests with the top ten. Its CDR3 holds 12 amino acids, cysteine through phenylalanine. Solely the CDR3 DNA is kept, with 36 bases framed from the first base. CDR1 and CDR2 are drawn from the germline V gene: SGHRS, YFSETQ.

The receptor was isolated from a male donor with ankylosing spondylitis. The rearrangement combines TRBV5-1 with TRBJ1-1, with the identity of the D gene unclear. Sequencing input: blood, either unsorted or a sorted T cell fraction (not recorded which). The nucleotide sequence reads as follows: TGCGCCAGCAGCTTGGGTCCAGGTCCCCCTCTATTT. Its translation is CASSLGPGPPLF.